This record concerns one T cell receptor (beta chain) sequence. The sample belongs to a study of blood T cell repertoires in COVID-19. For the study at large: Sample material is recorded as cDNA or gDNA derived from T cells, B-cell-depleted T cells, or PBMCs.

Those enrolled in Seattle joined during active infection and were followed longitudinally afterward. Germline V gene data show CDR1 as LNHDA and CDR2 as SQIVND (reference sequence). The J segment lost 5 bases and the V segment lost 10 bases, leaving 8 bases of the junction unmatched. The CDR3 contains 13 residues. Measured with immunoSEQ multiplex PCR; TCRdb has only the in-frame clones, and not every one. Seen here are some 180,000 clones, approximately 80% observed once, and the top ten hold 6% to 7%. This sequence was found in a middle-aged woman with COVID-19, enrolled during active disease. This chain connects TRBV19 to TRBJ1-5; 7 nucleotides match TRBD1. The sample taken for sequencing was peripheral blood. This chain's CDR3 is CATWGQSYQPQHF. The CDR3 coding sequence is TGTGCCACCTGGGGACAGAGTTATCAGCCCCAGCATTTT. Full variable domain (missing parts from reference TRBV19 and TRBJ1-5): DGGITQSPKYLFRKEGQNVTLSCEQNLNHDAMYWYRQDPGQGLRLIYYSQIVNDFQKGDIAEGYSVSREKKESFPLTVTSAQKNPTAFYLCATWGQSYQPQHFGDGTRLSIL.